This T cell receptor (beta chain) appears in the sequencing data of a study of a mutant IDH1 vaccine in newly diagnosed glioma. Study as a whole: Treated patients were around 62% male, about 40% female, mean age about 41 years.

Regarding time point: week 5, during vaccination. The vaccine gave 300 ug of a 20-mer mutant IDH1 peptide subcutaneously per dose. This clone has a single count. Its antigen is unidentified. Here immunoSEQ multiplex PCR was the method, and the copy in TCRdb shows in-frame clones only, minus some. The sample lists 45,000 to 60,000 clones; more than 70% were seen once. The CDR3 is made up of 13 amino acids. The V end was cut by 4 bases, the J end by 1 base, with 9 bases between. CDR1 is SGHRS and CDR2 is YFSETQ in the germline V gene. Points from the study as a whole: Detectable vaccine-induced immune responses arose in almost 95% of patients. The authors found pseudoprogression apparently unrelated to changes in top peripheral T cell clonotypes.

The clonotype originates from a man aged 45-65 years with glioma. The chain recombines TRBV5-1 with TRBJ2-7; D gene unclear. Sample: PBMCs, taken from a glioma patient whose treatment included an IDH1 peptide vaccine. The CDR3 DNA sequence: TGCGCCAGCAGCACAGCTACGTCCTACGAGCAGTACTTC. Translated: CASSTATSYEQYF.